The sequence of this T cell receptor (beta chain) was determined in a study of shared clonotypes between healthy human individuals. At the level of the study: Plates per donor: three CD4 naive, three CD4 memory, two CD8 naive, one CD8 memory.

The CD4+ fraction was divided into a CD45RA+ naive subset and a CD45RA-negative memory subset. Deep level was the assay's run setting. Method: immunoSEQ multiplex PCR; TCRdb's copy keeps in-frame clones and lacks some. The profile shows about 1.1 million clones, roughly 74% of them singletons. In its sample, this clone was seen a few times. Its target is unknown. This CDR3 is built from 16 residues. V dropped 1 base and J dropped 5 bases, with 14 bases sitting between them. CDR1 is SGHDN and CDR2 is FVKESK in the germline V gene. The study's findings and limits: It was the non-shared clonotypes that had lower generation probabilities than clonotypes shared by all four donors.

V and J are TRBV14 and TRBJ1-4; maybe TRBD1 (5 bases). The sample was memory CD4+ T cells from PBMCs. Noted subset: CD45RA-negative fraction. The receptor was derived from a man aged 18 to 35 in good health. Some clones in this sample may be carry-over from other donors' samples. DNA of the CDR3: TGTGCCAGCAGCCAAGCGACAGTCCGCGGAAATGAAAAACTGTTTTTT. Protein product: CASSQATVRGNEKLFF.